The rows below give T cell receptor beta chains drawn from one sample of a study of OX40 agonist ivuxolimab in advanced cancers. TCRdb keeps only in-frame clones here, not all; method: immunoSEQ multiplex PCR. The data contain around 94,000 clones, about 93% of them singletons. This specimen was CD4+ or CD8+ T cells sorted from blood, taken in a trial of the OX40 agonist ivuxolimab. All receptors come from an adult with an advanced solid tumor such as melanoma, head and neck, liver or kidney cancer. CDR3s include the opening cysteine and the closing phenylalanine or tryptophan. The D gene is left open where the match is weak. Rows give clone size only sometimes, using once, few, many, or a class for an expanded clone.

>TRBJ2-7|TRBV11-3|NA|NA
TGTGCCAGCAGCTTAACGGGGCCCTACGAGCAGTACTTC
CASSLTGPYEQYF
>TRBJ2-3|TRBV5-6|NA|TRBD2
TGTGCCAGCAGCTTGATTTCTAGCGGGGGCCCAGATACGCAGTATTTT
CASSLISSGGPDTQYF
>TRBJ2-1|TRBV11-3|NA|NA
TGTGCCAGCAGCGCACGCCGAACCTACAATGAGCAGTTCTTC
CASSARRTYNEQFF
>TRBJ2-1|TRBV11-3|NA|TRBD2
TGTGCCAGCAGCTTCACTCATATCGGACTAGCGGGGCCAGGGGAGCAGTTCTTC
CASSFTHIGLAGPGEQFF
>TRBJ2-1|TRBV19|NA|NA
TGTGCCAGTAGTCCGACAGTTATCTCCTACAATGAGCAGTTCTTC
CASSPTVISYNEQFF
>TRBJ1-2|TRBV4-2|NA|NA
TGTGCCAGCAGCCAAGATCATCGGGGCGACTATGGCTACACCTTC
CASSQDHRGDYGYTF
>TRBJ1-1|TRBV29-1|NA|NA
TGCAGCGTTGATTGGGGACGAGGCACTGAAGCTTTCTTT
CSVDWGRGTEAFF
>TRBJ1-1|TRBV6-1|once|TRBD1
TGTGCCAGCAGTGAAGACAGGGGAATAGCTTTCTTT
CASSEDRGIAFF
>TRBJ1-4|TRBV18|few|TRBD1
TGTGCCAGCTCACTAAGGACAGGGTTAGATGAAAAACTGTTTTTT
CASSLRTGLDEKLFF
>TRBJ1-2|TRBV6-1|NA|NA
TGTGCCGCCAGGGGCCCCACCTATGGCTACACCTTC
CAARGPTYGYTF
>TRBJ2-5|TRBV7-2|NA|TRBD2
TGTGCCAGCAGCTTAACCCCTCGGGCTAGCGGGAGGGAGGAGACCCAGTACTTC
CASSLTPRASGREETQYF
>TRBJ2-1|TRBV11-2|NA|NA
TGTGCCAGCAGCTTAATAGCGGCTTCCTACAATGAGCAGTTCTTC
CASSLIAASYNEQFF
>TRBJ2-1|TRBV5-5|NA|TRBD1
TGTGCCAGCAGCTTGAGGTTTAGCCGTGGACAGGGGGCCTCTGAGCAGTTCTTC
CASSLRFSRGQGASEQFF
>TRBJ2-7|TRBV6-5|NA|TRBD2
TGTGCCAGCAGCCCCCTTCCGGGACTATATTACGAGCAGTACTTC
CASSPLPGLYYEQYF
>TRBJ1-1|TRBV7-9|NA|NA
TGTGCCAGCAGTCCGGGGAGTCGGACGGGCACTGAAGCTTTCTTT
CASSPGSRTGTEAFF
>TRBJ2-5|TRBV19|NA|NA
TGTGCCAGCAGCCTCGTAGGAGGGGAGACCCAGTACTTC
CASSLVGGETQYF
>TRBJ2-7|TRBV5-8|once|NA
TGTGCCAGCAGCCGCCGCGCCGGGCGCGGCGAGCAGTACTTC
CASSRRAGRGEQYF
>TRBJ2-2|TRBV19|NA|TRBD2
TGTGCCAGTAGTATACAAGCTAGCGGGGGGAACACCGGGGAGCTGTTTTTT
CASSIQASGGNTGELFF
>TRBJ2-7|TRBV7-3|NA|NA
TGTGCCAGCAGCTTCGTAGGGGGGACGGGATCGAACGAGCAGTACTTC
CASSFVGGTGSNEQYF
>TRBJ1-5|TRBV18|NA|NA
TGTGCCAGCTCACCGGGGGGCCGGGGCCAGCCCCAGCATTTT
CASSPGGRGQPQHF
>TRBJ2-2|TRBV5-1|once|NA
TGCGCCAGCAGCTTGTTCGGCACCGGGGAGCTGTTTTTT
CASSLFGTGELFF
>TRBJ2-7|TRBV10-3|NA|NA
TGTGCCATCAGTGACTCGTCGGGAGCGGCCTACGAGCAGTACTTC
CAISDSSGAAYEQYF
>TRBJ1-2|TRBV7-3|NA|NA
TGTGCCAGCAGCCCTGTGGGGGGGTATGGCTACACCTTC
CASSPVGGYGYTF
>TRBJ2-5|TRBV4-3|NA|TRBD2
TGCGCCAGCAGCCGTCTAGCGGGAGGGCTGGAGACCCAGTACTTC
CASSRLAGGLETQYF
>TRBJ2-2|TRBV19|NA|NA
TGTGCCAGTAGTACCTCAGGGGTCGGGGAGCTGTTTTTT
CASSTSGVGELFF
>TRBJ2-3|TRBV6-5|NA|NA
TGTGCCAGCAGTAGCGGAACTAGCACAGATACGCAGTATTTT
CASSSGTSTDTQYF
>TRBJ1-1|TRBV29-1|few|NA
TGCAGCGTTGCTTTTGACACTGAAGCTTTCTTT
CSVAFDTEAFF
>TRBJ2-7|TRBV4-2|NA|TRBD1
TGTGCCAGCAGCCCACCCGGGACAGGGGTCTACGAGCAGTACTTC
CASSPPGTGVYEQYF
>TRBJ2-3|TRBV7-9|NA|NA
TGTGCCAGCAGTTCGAGCAGGGTGGGCAGCAACACAGATACGCAGTATTTT
CASSSSRVGSNTDTQYF